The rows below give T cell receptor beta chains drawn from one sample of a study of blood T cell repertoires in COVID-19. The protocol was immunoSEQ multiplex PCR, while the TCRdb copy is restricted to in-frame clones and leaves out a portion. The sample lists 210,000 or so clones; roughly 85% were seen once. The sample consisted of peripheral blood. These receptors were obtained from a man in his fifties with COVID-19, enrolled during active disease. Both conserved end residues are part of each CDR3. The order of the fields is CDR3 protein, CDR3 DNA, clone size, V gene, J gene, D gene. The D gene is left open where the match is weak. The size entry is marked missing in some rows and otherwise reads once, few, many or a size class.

CDR3 protein: CASSMPSGGIQETQYF
CDR3 DNA: TGTGCCAGTAGTATGCCGAGCGGGGGGATCCAAGAGACCCAGTACTTC
clone size: -
V gene: TRBV19
J gene: TRBJ2-5
D gene: TRBD2

CDR3 protein: CASSEDRGDTEAFF
CDR3 DNA: TGTGCCAGCAGTGAGGACAGGGGGGACACTGAAGCTTTCTTT
clone size: few
V gene: TRBV6-1
J gene: TRBJ1-1
D gene: TRBD1

CDR3 protein: CASSMDTSSYEQYF
CDR3 DNA: TGTGCCAGTAGTATGGACACCAGCTCCTACGAGCAGTACTTC
clone size: -
V gene: TRBV19
J gene: TRBJ2-7
D gene: -

CDR3 protein: CATPTSGGLGETQYF
CDR3 DNA: TGCGCCACGCCAACTAGCGGGGGCCTGGGGGAGACCCAGTACTTC
clone size: -
V gene: TRBV5-1
J gene: TRBJ2-5
D gene: TRBD2

CDR3 protein: CASHPGTTSYEQYF
CDR3 DNA: TGTGCCAGCCATCCCGGGACTACCTCCTACGAGCAGTACTTC
clone size: few
V gene: TRBV2
J gene: TRBJ2-7
D gene: TRBD2

CDR3 protein: CATSDSGRGAGETQYF
CDR3 DNA: TGTGCCACCAGTGATTCCGGACGGGGGGCGGGAGAGACCCAGTACTTC
clone size: -
V gene: TRBV24-1
J gene: TRBJ2-5
D gene: -

CDR3 protein: CASSLDFTSGGLSTDTQYF
CDR3 DNA: TGTGCCAGCAGCTTAGATTTCACTAGCGGGGGGCTTAGCACAGATACGCAGTATTTT
clone size: -
V gene: TRBV11-2
J gene: TRBJ2-3
D gene: TRBD2

CDR3 protein: CASSREQGAVSGANVLTF
CDR3 DNA: TGTGCCAGCAGCAGGGAACAGGGGGCGGTCTCTGGGGCCAACGTCCTGACTTTC
clone size: -
V gene: TRBV14
J gene: TRBJ2-6
D gene: TRBD1

CDR3 protein: CASSLGPTGPNEKLFF
CDR3 DNA: TGTGCCAGCAGCTTAGGACCTACAGGCCCGAATGAAAAACTGTTTTTT
clone size: -
V gene: TRBV7-9
J gene: TRBJ1-4
D gene: -

CDR3 protein: CATSRDRIAGYEQYF
CDR3 DNA: TGTGCCACCAGCAGAGATAGAATAGCGGGGTATGAGCAGTACTTC
clone size: -
V gene: TRBV15
J gene: TRBJ2-7
D gene: TRBD2

CDR3 protein: CASTDSYAGELFF
CDR3 DNA: TGTGCCAGTACGGACAGCTACGCCGGGGAGCTGTTTTTT
clone size: many
V gene: TRBV19
J gene: TRBJ2-2
D gene: -

CDR3 protein: CASSFSGVGDTQYF
CDR3 DNA: TGTGCCAGCAGCTTTTCAGGGGTCGGAGATACGCAGTATTTT
clone size: -
V gene: TRBV5-4
J gene: TRBJ2-3
D gene: -

CDR3 protein: CASTTTGLYGYTF
CDR3 DNA: TGCGCCAGCACTACGACAGGGCTGTATGGCTACACCTTC
clone size: -
V gene: TRBV5-1
J gene: TRBJ1-2
D gene: TRBD1

CDR3 protein: CASSLGPGGAETQYF
CDR3 DNA: TGCGCCAGCAGCTTGGGTCCGGGGGGCGCAGAGACCCAGTACTTC
clone size: -
V gene: TRBV5-1
J gene: TRBJ2-5
D gene: -

CDR3 protein: CASSGGDRLDGGPQHF
CDR3 DNA: TGTGCCAGCAGCGGGGGGGACCGCCTCGACGGGGGGCCCCAGCATTTT
clone size: -
V gene: TRBV2
J gene: TRBJ1-5
D gene: -

CDR3 protein: CASADRDYQPQHF
CDR3 DNA: TGTGCCAGCGCCGACAGGGATTATCAGCCCCAGCATTTT
clone size: once
V gene: TRBV6-6
J gene: TRBJ1-5
D gene: TRBD1

CDR3 protein: CASSSGTGDVSPLHF
CDR3 DNA: TGTGCCAGCTCCTCCGGGACAGGGGATGTTTCACCCCTCCACTTT
clone size: -
V gene: TRBV18
J gene: TRBJ1-6
D gene: TRBD1

CDR3 protein: CASSPGFMATDTQYF
CDR3 DNA: TGTGCCAGCAGCCCAGGGTTTATGGCGACAGATACGCAGTATTTT
clone size: -
V gene: TRBV11-3
J gene: TRBJ2-3
D gene: -

CDR3 protein: CASSQEGAVSGEQYF
CDR3 DNA: TGCGCCAGCAGCCAAGAAGGGGCCGTGTCCGGGGAGCAGTACTTC
clone size: many
V gene: TRBV4-1
J gene: TRBJ2-7
D gene: -

CDR3 protein: CSASVGTVEQYF
CDR3 DNA: TGCAGTGCTAGTGTGGGTACAGTGGAGCAGTACTTC
clone size: -
V gene: TRBV20-1
J gene: TRBJ2-7
D gene: -

CDR3 protein: CASSSSGQGNIQYF
CDR3 DNA: TGTGCCAGCAGCTCTTCGGGACAGGGTAACATTCAGTACTTC
clone size: -
V gene: TRBV13
J gene: TRBJ2-4
D gene: TRBD1

CDR3 protein: CSVGQNTGELFF
CDR3 DNA: TGCAGCGTTGGACAGAACACCGGGGAGCTGTTTTTT
clone size: -
V gene: TRBV29-1
J gene: TRBJ2-2
D gene: -

CDR3 protein: CASSLSRPGGGHTDTQYF
CDR3 DNA: TGTGCCAGCAGTTTATCCCGACCCGGCGGAGGCCACACAGATACGCAGTATTTT
clone size: -
V gene: TRBV27
J gene: TRBJ2-3
D gene: -

CDR3 protein: CASSTGYNEQFF
CDR3 DNA: TGTGCCAGCAGTACAGGCTACAATGAGCAGTTCTTC
clone size: -
V gene: TRBV6-2/TRBV6-3
J gene: TRBJ2-1
D gene: -

CDR3 protein: CASSYWWGGRNEQFF
CDR3 DNA: TGTGCCAGCAGTTACTGGTGGGGGGGCCGAAATGAGCAGTTCTTC
clone size: -
V gene: TRBV6-2/TRBV6-3
J gene: TRBJ2-1
D gene: -

CDR3 protein: CASSSFQGNYGYTF
CDR3 DNA: TGTGCCAGCAGCTCTTTTCAGGGGAACTATGGCTACACCTTC
clone size: -
V gene: TRBV11-1
J gene: TRBJ1-2
D gene: -

CDR3 protein: CASSFPRGSSYNEQFF
CDR3 DNA: TGTGCCAGCAGCTTCCCGCGGGGGAGCTCCTACAATGAGCAGTTCTTC
clone size: -
V gene: TRBV7-2
J gene: TRBJ2-1
D gene: TRBD2

CDR3 protein: CASSLQQGNQPQHF
CDR3 DNA: TGTGCCAGTAGTCTCCAACAGGGGAATCAGCCCCAGCATTTT
clone size: few
V gene: TRBV19
J gene: TRBJ1-5
D gene: TRBD1

CDR3 protein: CASRQGSYEQYF
CDR3 DNA: TGTGCCAGCAGACAGGGCTCCTACGAGCAGTACTTC
clone size: -
V gene: TRBV6-6
J gene: TRBJ2-7
D gene: -

CDR3 protein: CASSLAGTGVEKLFF
CDR3 DNA: TGCGCCAGCAGCCTCGCTGGGACAGGGGTTGAAAAACTGTTTTTT
clone size: -
V gene: TRBV4-1
J gene: TRBJ1-4
D gene: TRBD1

CDR3 protein: CASTIGTGGFGGELFF
CDR3 DNA: TGTGCCAGCACCATTGGGACAGGGGGCTTTGGCGGGGAGCTGTTTTTT
clone size: -
V gene: TRBV2
J gene: TRBJ2-2
D gene: TRBD1

CDR3 protein: CAWSAGTNYGYTF
CDR3 DNA: TGTGCCTGGAGTGCAGGGACTAACTATGGCTACACCTTC
clone size: -
V gene: TRBV30
J gene: TRBJ1-2
D gene: -

CDR3 protein: CASSPMGGLGEQFF
CDR3 DNA: TGTGCCAGCAGCCCGATGGGGGGGCTTGGGGAGCAGTTCTTC
clone size: once
V gene: TRBV7-9
J gene: TRBJ2-1
D gene: -

CDR3 protein: CASSPGLAGAQRDTQYF
CDR3 DNA: TGTGCCAGCTCACCAGGACTAGCGGGGGCCCAAAGGGATACGCAGTATTTT
clone size: -
V gene: TRBV18
J gene: TRBJ2-3
D gene: TRBD2

CDR3 protein: CASSRFTRVPGELFF
CDR3 DNA: TGTGCCAGCAGTAGATTCACACGGGTACCCGGGGAGCTGTTTTTT
clone size: -
V gene: TRBV11-1
J gene: TRBJ2-2
D gene: -

CDR3 protein: CASSFEQRQWETQYF
CDR3 DNA: TGCGCCAGCAGCTTCGAACAGCGGCAGTGGGAGACCCAGTACTTC
clone size: -
V gene: TRBV5-1
J gene: TRBJ2-5
D gene: -

CDR3 protein: CASSDFAGQGEQYF
CDR3 DNA: TGTGCCAGCAGTGATTTTGCGGGACAGGGTGAGCAGTACTTC
clone size: -
V gene: TRBV25-1
J gene: TRBJ2-7
D gene: TRBD1

CDR3 protein: CASSVEGSGGSYEQYF
CDR3 DNA: TGTGCCAGCAGCGTAGAGGGTAGCGGGGGCTCCTACGAGCAGTACTTC
clone size: -
V gene: TRBV9
J gene: TRBJ2-7
D gene: TRBD2

CDR3 protein: CASSLAGRTSGGSEYF
CDR3 DNA: TGTGCCAGCAGCTTAGCAGGGAGGACTAGCGGGGGATCGGAGTATTTT
clone size: -
V gene: TRBV7-2
J gene: TRBJ2-3
D gene: TRBD2

CDR3 protein: CASSLDRNNEQFF
CDR3 DNA: TGTGCCAGCAGCTTAGACAGAAACAATGAGCAGTTCTTC
clone size: -
V gene: TRBV7-9
J gene: TRBJ2-1
D gene: -

CDR3 protein: CASSDRDTEAFF
CDR3 DNA: TGTGCCAGCAGCGACCGGGACACCGAAGCTTTCTTT
clone size: -
V gene: TRBV12-3/TRBV12-4
J gene: TRBJ1-1
D gene: -

CDR3 protein: CASNPGGAGYGYTF
CDR3 DNA: TGTGCCAGCAACCCCGGAGGGGCAGGCTATGGCTACACCTTC
clone size: -
V gene: TRBV9
J gene: TRBJ1-2
D gene: -